This T cell receptor (beta chain) was sequenced for a study of T cells in Graves' hyperthyroidism and ophthalmopathy. This clonotype was counted many times. Template material for amplifying TCR beta CDR3 regions consisted of RNA transcripts. The HTBI primer set drove a first-round RT-PCR of the TCR CDR3. TCRdb reprocessed the multiplex PCR reads with MiXCR, giving one entry per CDR3 protein. The sample shows hundreds of thousands of distinct CDR3 sequences, around 16% of them seen only once. V gave up 5 bases and J gave up 3 bases; unmatched junction bases: 7. The CDR3 sequence is 15 residues long. CDR1 and CDR2 from the germline V gene are SGHTA and FQGNSA.

The sequence was collected from a woman aged 40 to 50 with Graves' ophthalmopathy. The J gene is TRBJ2-7, the V gene TRBV7-2; 10 bases align to TRBD2. Material for sequencing was blood. As DNA, the CDR3 is TGTGCCAGCAGCCAAGCTAGCGGGAGTAGCTACGAGCAGTACTTC. Translating it yields CASSQASGSSYEQYF.